This TCR beta chain was sequenced for a study of breast tumors, draining lymph nodes, adjacent tissues. Whole-study results and caveats: The lymph node origin of tumor T cells was framed as consistent with a hypothesis, not demonstrated. Findings are consistent with lymph node origin and intratumoral expansion of most tumor T cells. Luminal-like breast cancer showed significantly greater tumor-nontumor repertoire similarity than basal-like breast cancer did. Compared with lymph nodes, tumors were less diverse; compared with nontumor tissue, more.

This clonotype was seen many times. Its antigen is not known. TCRdb reanalysed the multiplex PCR reads using MiXCR and keeps one entry per CDR3 protein. The table records under 15,000 distinct CDR3 sequences, 35% to 40% of them present only once. Germline CDR1 is KGHSH and CDR2 is LQKENI. The CDR3 is made up of 17 amino acids. Trimming took 3 bases from V and 7 from J; bases not matched to a gene: 10. V and J are TRBV18 and TRBJ2-2; 11 bases are shared with TRBD1. Sequencing was performed on breast tumor tissue. The TCR comes from a female donor with breast cancer. Some clones in this sample may be carry-over from other donors' samples. The CDR3 region has the DNA TGTGCCAGCTCACCGGACAGGGGGCGCGATGTGGTCGGGGAGCTGTTTTTT. Translated, it gives CASSPDRGRDVVGELFF.